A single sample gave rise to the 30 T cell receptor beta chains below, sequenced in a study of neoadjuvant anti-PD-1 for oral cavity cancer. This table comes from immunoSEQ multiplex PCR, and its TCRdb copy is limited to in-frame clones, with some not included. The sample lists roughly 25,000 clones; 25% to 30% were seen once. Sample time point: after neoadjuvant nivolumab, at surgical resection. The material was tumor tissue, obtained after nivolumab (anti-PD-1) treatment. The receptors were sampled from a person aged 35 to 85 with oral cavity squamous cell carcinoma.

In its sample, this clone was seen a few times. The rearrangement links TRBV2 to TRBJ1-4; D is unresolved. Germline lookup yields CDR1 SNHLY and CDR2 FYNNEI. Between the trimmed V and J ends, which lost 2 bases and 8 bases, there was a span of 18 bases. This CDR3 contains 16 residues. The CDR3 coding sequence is TGTGCCAGCAGTGAAAAACGTGCTCCCGGCGGGGAAAAACTGTTTTTT. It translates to CASSEKRAPGGEKLFF.

The CDR3 here is CASSTWATQAFF. The CDR3, as DNA: TGTGCCAGTAGTACATGGGCCACACAAGCTTTCTTT. The chain uses TRBV19 and TRBJ1-1, with D hard to call. Trimming stripped 4 bases from V and 9 bases from J, with 12 bases between. CDR1 is LNHDA and CDR2 is SQIVND in the germline V gene (reference sequence). The CDR3 contains 12 residues.

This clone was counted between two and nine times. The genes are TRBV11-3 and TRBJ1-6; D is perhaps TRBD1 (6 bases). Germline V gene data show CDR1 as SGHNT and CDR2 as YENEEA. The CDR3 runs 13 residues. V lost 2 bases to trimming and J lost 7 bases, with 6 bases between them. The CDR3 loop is CASSLRGNSPLHF. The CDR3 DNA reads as TGTGCCAGCAGCTTAAGGGGGAATTCACCCCTCCACTTT.

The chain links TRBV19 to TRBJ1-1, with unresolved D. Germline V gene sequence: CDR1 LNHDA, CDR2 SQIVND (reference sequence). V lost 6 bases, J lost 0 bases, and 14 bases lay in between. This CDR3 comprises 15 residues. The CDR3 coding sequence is TGTGCCAGTAGCGACACCCCTTTCATGAACACTGAAGCTTTCTTT. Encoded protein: CASSDTPFMNTEAFF. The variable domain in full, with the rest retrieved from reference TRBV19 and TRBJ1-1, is DGGITQSPKYLFRKEGQNVTLSCEQNLNHDAMYWYRQDPGQGLRLIYYSQIVNDFQKGDIAEGYSVSREKKESFPLTVTSAQKNPTAFYLCASSDTPFMNTEAFFGQGTRLTVV.

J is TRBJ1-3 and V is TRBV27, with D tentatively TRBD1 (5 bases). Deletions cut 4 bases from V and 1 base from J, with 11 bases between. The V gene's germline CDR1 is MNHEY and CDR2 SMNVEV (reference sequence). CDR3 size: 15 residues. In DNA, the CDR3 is TGTGCCAGCAGTTCATACTCAGGGTCTGGAAACACCATATATTTT. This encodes CASSSYSGSGNTIYF.

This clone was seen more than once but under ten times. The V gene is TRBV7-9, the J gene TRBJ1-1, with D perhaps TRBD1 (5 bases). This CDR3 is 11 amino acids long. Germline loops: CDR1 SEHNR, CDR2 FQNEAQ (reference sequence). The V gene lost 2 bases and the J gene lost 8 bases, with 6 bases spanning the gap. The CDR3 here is CASSLRQEAFF. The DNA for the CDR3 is TGTGCCAGCAGCTTAAGACAGGAAGCTTTCTTT.

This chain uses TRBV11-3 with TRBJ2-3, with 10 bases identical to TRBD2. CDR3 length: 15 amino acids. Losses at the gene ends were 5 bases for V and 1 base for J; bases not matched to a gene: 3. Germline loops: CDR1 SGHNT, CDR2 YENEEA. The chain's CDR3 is CASSRTSGGTDTQYF. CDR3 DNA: TGTGCCAGCAGCCGAACTAGCGGGGGCACAGATACGCAGTATTTT.

The CDR3 here is CATSGSTGGEQYF. Written as DNA, the CDR3 is TGTGCCACCAGCGGGTCGACAGGGGGAGAGCAGTACTTC. This chain connects TRBV15 to TRBJ2-7; TRBD1 matches 9 bases. This CDR3 region has 13 residues. Per germline, CDR1 LNHNV and CDR2 YYDKDF (reference sequence). V shed 5 bases, J shed 7 bases, and the junction held 6 bases outside the gene matches.

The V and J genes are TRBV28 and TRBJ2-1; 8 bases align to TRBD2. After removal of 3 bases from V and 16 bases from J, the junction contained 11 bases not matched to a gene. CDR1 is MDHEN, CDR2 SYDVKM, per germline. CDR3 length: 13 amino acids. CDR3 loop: CASSLGAAGVPFF. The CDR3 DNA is TGTGCCAGCAGTTTGGGGGCAGCGGGAGTTCCCTTCTTC.

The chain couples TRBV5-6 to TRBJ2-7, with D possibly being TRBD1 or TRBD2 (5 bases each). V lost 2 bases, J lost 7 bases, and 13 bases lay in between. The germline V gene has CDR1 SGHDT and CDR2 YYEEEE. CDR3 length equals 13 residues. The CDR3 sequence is CASSFGGAGEQYF. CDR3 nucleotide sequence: TGTGCCAGCAGCTTTGGGGGAGCAGGAGAGCAGTACTTC.

The CDR3 coding sequence is TGTGCCAGCAGAGCGGTTCGGGGCACTGAAGCTTTCTTT. Translating gives CASRAVRGTEAFF. The chain combines TRBV14 with TRBJ1-1; no firm D call. Germline V lookup: CDR1 SGHDN, CDR2 FVKESK. Trimming pared 6 bases from V and 4 bases from J, leaving 12 bases between. This CDR3 has 13 residues. Variable domain in full (rest from reference TRBV14 and TRBJ1-1): EAGVTQFPSHSVIEKGQTVTLRCDPISGHDNLYWYRRVMGKEIKFLLHFVKESKQDESGMPNNRFLAERTGGTYSTLKVQPAELEDSGVYFCASRAVRGTEAFFGQGTRLTVV.

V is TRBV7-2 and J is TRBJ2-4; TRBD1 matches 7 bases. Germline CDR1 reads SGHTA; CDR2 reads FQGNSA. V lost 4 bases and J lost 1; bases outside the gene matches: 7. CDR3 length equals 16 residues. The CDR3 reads CASSSQGGKAKNIQYF. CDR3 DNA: TGTGCCAGCAGCTCCCAAGGGGGCAAGGCCAAAAACATTCAGTACTTC.

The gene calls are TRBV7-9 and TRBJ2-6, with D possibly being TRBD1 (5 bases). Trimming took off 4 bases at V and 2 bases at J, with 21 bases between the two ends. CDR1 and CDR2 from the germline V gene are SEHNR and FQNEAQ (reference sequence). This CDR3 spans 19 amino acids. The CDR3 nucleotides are TGTGCCAGCAGCTACCTCAGGGTTTGGGGATCGACTGGGGCCAACGTCCTGACTTTC. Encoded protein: CASSYLRVWGSTGANVLTF.

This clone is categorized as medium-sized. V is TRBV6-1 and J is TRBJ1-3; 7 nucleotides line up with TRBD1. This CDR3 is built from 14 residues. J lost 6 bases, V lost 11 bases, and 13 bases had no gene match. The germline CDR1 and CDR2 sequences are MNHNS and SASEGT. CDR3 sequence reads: CAGRLETGQNTIYF. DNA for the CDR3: TGTGCCGGCCGTCTCGAGACAGGGCAAAACACCATATATTTT.

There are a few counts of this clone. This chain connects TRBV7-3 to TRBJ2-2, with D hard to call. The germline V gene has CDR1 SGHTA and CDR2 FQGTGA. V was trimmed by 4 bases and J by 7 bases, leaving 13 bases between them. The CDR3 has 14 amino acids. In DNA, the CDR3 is TGTGCCAGCAGCTCTACAGAAGGGATCGGGGAGCTGTTTTTT. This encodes CASSSTEGIGELFF.

As DNA, the CDR3 is TGTGCCAGCGGCGGGGACAGGGCTTACACCGGGGAGCTGTTTTTT. Protein sequence: CASGGDRAYTGELFF. The chain couples TRBV2 to TRBJ2-2, with 9 bases that match TRBD1. The germline V gene has CDR1 SNHLY and CDR2 FYNNEI. Unmatched junction bases numbered 7, after V lost 8 bases and J lost 3 bases. This CDR3 spans 15 amino acids.

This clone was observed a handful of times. CDR3 nucleotides: TGTTCGTCCGGGATTGGAAACACCATATATTTT. This sequence encodes CSSGIGNTIYF. This sequence joins TRBV28 and TRBJ1-3; D not resolved. CDR1 is MDHEN, CDR2 SYDVKM, per germline. The CDR3 covers 11 residues. Supplemented by reference TRBV28 and TRBJ1-3, the full variable domain reads DVKVTQSSRYLVKRTGEKVFLECVQDMDHENMFWYRQDPGLGLRLIYFSYDVKMKEKGDIPEGYSVSREKKERFSLILESASTNQTSMYLCSSGIGNTIYFGEGSWLTVV.

Written as DNA, the CDR3 is TGTGCCAGCAGCCCAGCGGGGAGCCTCACAGATACGCAGTATTTT. The encoded protein is CASSPAGSLTDTQYF. This chain uses TRBV11-3 with TRBJ2-3; TRBD2 matches 7 bases. V lost 5 bases and J lost 2; bases outside the gene matches: 7. Germline V gene sequence: CDR1 SGHNT, CDR2 YENEEA. The CDR3 is 15 amino acids. Full variable domain (outside the CDR3, taken from reference TRBV11-3 and TRBJ2-3): EAGVVQSPRYKIIEKKQPVAFWCNPISGHNTLYWYLQNLGQGPELLIRYENEEAVDDSQLPKDRFSAERLKGVDSTLKIQPAELGDSAVYLCASSPAGSLTDTQYFGPGTRLTVL.

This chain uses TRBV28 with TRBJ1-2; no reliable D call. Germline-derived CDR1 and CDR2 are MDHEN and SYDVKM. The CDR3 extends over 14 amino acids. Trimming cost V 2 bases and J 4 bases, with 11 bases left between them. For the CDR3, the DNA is TGTGCCAGCAGTTTAGATCCAAGATTCTATGGCTACACCTTC. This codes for CASSLDPRFYGYTF.

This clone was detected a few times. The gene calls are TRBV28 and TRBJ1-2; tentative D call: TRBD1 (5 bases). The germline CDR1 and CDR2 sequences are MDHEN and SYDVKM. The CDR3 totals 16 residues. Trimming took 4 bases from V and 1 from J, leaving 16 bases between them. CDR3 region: CASSSTSLGRNYGYTF. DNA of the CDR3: TGTGCCAGCAGTTCCACCTCGTTGGGGCGTAACTATGGCTACACCTTC.

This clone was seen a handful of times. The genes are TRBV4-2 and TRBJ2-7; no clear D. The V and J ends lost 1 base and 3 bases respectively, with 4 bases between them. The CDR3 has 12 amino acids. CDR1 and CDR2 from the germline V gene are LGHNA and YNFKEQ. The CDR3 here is CASSQGNYEQYF. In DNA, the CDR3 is TGTGCCAGCAGCCAAGGAAACTACGAGCAGTACTTC.

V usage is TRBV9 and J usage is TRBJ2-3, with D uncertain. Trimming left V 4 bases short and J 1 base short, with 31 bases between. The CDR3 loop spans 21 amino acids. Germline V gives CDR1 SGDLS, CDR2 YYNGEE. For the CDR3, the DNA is TGTGCCAGCAGCAAAAGCGTAGGACCCCGTACGTTCGTCTCCGGCACAGATACGCAGTATTTT. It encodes CASSKSVGPRTFVSGTDTQYF.

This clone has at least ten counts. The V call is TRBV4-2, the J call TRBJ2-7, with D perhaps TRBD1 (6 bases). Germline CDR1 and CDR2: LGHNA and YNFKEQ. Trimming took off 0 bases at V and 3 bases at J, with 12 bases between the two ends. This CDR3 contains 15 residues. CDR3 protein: CASSQDLTGNYEQYF. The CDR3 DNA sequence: TGTGCCAGCAGCCAAGATTTAACAGGGAACTACGAGCAGTACTTC.

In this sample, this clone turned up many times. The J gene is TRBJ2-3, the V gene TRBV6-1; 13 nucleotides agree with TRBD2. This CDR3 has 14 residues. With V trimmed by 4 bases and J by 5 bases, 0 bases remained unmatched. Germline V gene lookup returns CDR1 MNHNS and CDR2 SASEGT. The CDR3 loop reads CASSGTSGRDTQYF. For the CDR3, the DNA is TGTGCCAGCAGTGGGACTAGCGGGAGAGATACGCAGTATTTT.

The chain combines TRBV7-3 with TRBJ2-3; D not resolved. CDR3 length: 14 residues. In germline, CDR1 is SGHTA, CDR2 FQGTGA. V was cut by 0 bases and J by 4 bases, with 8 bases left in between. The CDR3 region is CASSLTLGADTQYF. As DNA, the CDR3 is TGTGCCAGCAGCTTAACGTTGGGCGCAGATACGCAGTATTTT.

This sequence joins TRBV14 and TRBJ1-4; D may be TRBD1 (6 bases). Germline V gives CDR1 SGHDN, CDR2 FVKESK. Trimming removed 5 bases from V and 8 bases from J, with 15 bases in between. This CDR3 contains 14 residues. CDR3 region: CASSETGLGEKLFF. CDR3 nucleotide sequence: TGTGCCAGCAGCGAGACAGGCTTAGGGGAAAAACTGTTTTTT.

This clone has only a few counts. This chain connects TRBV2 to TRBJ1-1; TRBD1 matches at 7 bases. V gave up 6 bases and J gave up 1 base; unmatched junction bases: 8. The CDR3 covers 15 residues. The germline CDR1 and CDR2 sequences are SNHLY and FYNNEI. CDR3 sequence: CASRPLTGKNTEAFF. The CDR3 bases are TGTGCCAGCAGGCCTTTGACAGGGAAGAACACTGAAGCTTTCTTT. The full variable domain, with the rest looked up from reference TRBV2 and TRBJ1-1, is EPEVTQTPSHQVTQMGQEVILRCVPISNHLYFYWYRQILGQKVEFLVSFYNNEISEKSEIFDDQFSVERPDGSNFTLKIRSTKLEDSAMYFCASRPLTGKNTEAFFGQGTRLTVV.

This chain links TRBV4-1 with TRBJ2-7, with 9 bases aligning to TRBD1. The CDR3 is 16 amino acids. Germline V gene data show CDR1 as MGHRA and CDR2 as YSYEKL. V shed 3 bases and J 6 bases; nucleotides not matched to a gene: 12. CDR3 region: CASSHRAGTGRAEQYF. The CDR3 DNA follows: TGCGCCAGCAGCCATCGGGCCGGGACAGGGAGAGCCGAGCAGTACTTC.

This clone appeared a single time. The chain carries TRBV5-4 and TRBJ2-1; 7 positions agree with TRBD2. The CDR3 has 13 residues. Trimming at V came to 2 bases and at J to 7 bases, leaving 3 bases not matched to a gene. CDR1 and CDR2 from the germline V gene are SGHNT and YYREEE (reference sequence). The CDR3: CASSFISGNEQFF. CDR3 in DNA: TGTGCCAGCAGCTTTATTAGCGGGAATGAGCAGTTCTTC.

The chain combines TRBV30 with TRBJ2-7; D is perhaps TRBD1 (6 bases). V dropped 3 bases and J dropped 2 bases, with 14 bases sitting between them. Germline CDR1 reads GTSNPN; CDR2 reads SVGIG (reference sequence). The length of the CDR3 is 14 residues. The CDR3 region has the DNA TGTGCCTGGAGGTCTGGGACACTAGCCTACGAGCAGTACTTC. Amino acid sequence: CAWRSGTLAYEQYF.